A single sample is the source of the 15 T cell receptor beta chains below, sequenced in a study of blood T cell repertoires in COVID-19. Profiled with immunoSEQ multiplex PCR; TCRdb holds only in-frame clones, not every one. Of about 260,000 clones in the sample, about 90% were seen once. Sequenced input: peripheral blood. These receptors all come from a woman aged 25-40 years with COVID-19, enrolled during active disease.

The chain couples TRBV11-2 to TRBJ2-1, with TRBD2 matching over 8 bases. Germline assignment: CDR1 SGHAT and CDR2 FQNNGV. V was clipped by 5 bases and J by 4 bases; unmatched bases: 13. CDR3 length: 17 residues. DNA for the CDR3: TGTGCCAGCAGCCCTAGCCCCAGCGGGGGTGGGTACAATGAGCAGTTCTTC. This encodes CASSPSPSGGGYNEQFF.

This clone was seen just once. The rearrangement uses TRBV19 and TRBJ2-3, with TRBD2 identical over 8 bases. The germline gives CDR1 LNHDA, CDR2 SQIVND (reference sequence). This CDR3 is built from 13 residues. The ends lost 9 bases at V and 8 bases at J; junction bases unmatched: 10. CDR3 nucleotides: TGTGCCAGCTCAGCGGGGGTGGAAGGTACGCAGTATTTT. Its translation is CASSAGVEGTQYF.

The chain combines TRBV7-3 with TRBJ2-2, with D unresolved. The CDR3 extends over 15 amino acids. From germline, CDR1 is SGHTA and CDR2 FQGTGA. Trimming removed 5 bases at V and 3 bases at J, with 13 bases between. The CDR3, as DNA: TGTGCCAGCAGCCCGCACTACCCTTACACCGGGGAGCTGTTTTTT. It yields the protein CASSPHYPYTGELFF.

This clone was detected once. The chain carries TRBV11-3 and TRBJ2-1; 8 bases map to TRBD2. Trimming took 5 bases from V and 9 from J; bases not matched to a gene: 6. Germline V CDR1 and CDR2: SGHNT, YENEEA. The CDR3 length is 13 residues. CDR3 region: CASSPRLAREQFF. The CDR3 DNA follows: TGTGCCAGCAGCCCACGACTAGCGCGTGAGCAGTTCTTC.

This chain uses TRBV5-1 with TRBJ1-1, with TRBD1 matching 10 bases. J was trimmed by 5 bases and V by 2 bases; bases with no gene match: 9. The CDR3 runs 16 residues. Germline V gene data show CDR1 as SGHRS and CDR2 as YFSETQ. This CDR3 reads CASSFRQGALRTEAFF. CDR3 DNA sequence: TGCGCCAGCAGCTTCAGACAGGGGGCTCTGAGGACTGAAGCTTTCTTT.

This chain links TRBV18 with TRBJ2-7, with D perhaps matching TRBD2 (6 bases). From germline, CDR1 is KGHSH and CDR2 LQKENI. There are 14 residues in the CDR3. V lost 6 bases and J lost 4, with 16 bases in between. The CDR3 nucleotides are TGTGCCAGCTCGCGGGGTCGTTCTTTTTACGAGCAGTACTTC. It encodes CASSRGRSFYEQYF.

This chain uses TRBV29-1 with TRBJ2-1; D might be TRBD2 (6 bases). Trimming stripped 7 bases from V and 5 bases from J, with 18 bases between. The CDR3 is 14 amino acids. In germline, CDR1 is SQVTM, CDR2 ANQGSEA. CDR3 sequence reads: CSARTGSWHNEQFF. In nucleotides, the CDR3 is TGCAGCGCCAGAACCGGGAGTTGGCACAATGAGCAGTTCTTC.

As for this clone: The junction shows a germline mismatch at one end, possibly a read error. The CDR3 nucleotides read TGTGCTAGCAGCCGGACAGGAGACACTGAAGCTTTCTTT. It yields the protein CASSRTGDTEAFF. This chain links TRBV7-7 with TRBJ1-1, with 7 nucleotides matching TRBD1. Germline V CDR1 and CDR2: SSHAT, FNYEAQ (reference sequence). This CDR3 is 13 amino acids long.

The J gene is TRBJ1-5, the V gene TRBV27, with 9 positions matching TRBD1. Trimming took 2 bases from V and 3 from J; bases not matched to a gene: 2. The CDR3 is 15 residues long. Per the germline V gene, CDR1 is MNHEY and CDR2 is SMNVEV (reference sequence). The CDR3: CASSLNRGLNQPQHF. The CDR3, as DNA: TGTGCCAGCAGTTTAAACAGGGGGCTCAATCAGCCCCAGCATTTT.

The chain recombines TRBV3-1 (or the pseudogene TRBV3-2) with TRBJ2-3; TRBD2 agrees at 12 bases. The germline V gene encodes CDR1 LGHDT and CDR2 YNNKEL (reference sequence). This CDR3 is 19 amino acids long. V shed 0 bases and J 4 bases; nucleotides not matched to a gene: 11. The CDR3 DNA follows: TGTGCCAGCAGCCAAGATCCTAGCGGGAGGGCATCATTCGCAGATACGCAGTATTTT. It is translated as CASSQDPSGRASFADTQYF.

V and J are TRBV25-1 and TRBJ2-5; 7 bases match TRBD2. Germline values: CDR1 MGHDK, CDR2 SYGVNS. There are 14 residues in the CDR3. V shed 3 bases and J 5 bases; nucleotides not matched to a gene: 6. CDR3 residues: CASSEAGDAETQYF. The CDR3 bases are TGTGCCAGCAGTGAGGCGGGGGATGCGGAGACCCAGTACTTC.

This chain links TRBV4-1 with TRBJ1-6; 9 positions agree with TRBD1. There are 17 residues in the CDR3. Germline lookup yields CDR1 MGHRA and CDR2 YSYEKL. Trimming at V came to 0 bases and at J to 5 bases, leaving 5 bases not matched to a gene. The CDR3 loop reads CASSQERDRANNSPLHF. As DNA, the CDR3 is TGCGCCAGCAGCCAAGAAAGGGACAGGGCCAATAATTCACCCCTCCACTTT.

The V and J genes are TRBV13 and TRBJ1-1, with D possibly being TRBD1 (5 bases). This CDR3 region has 14 residues. Germline assignment: CDR1 PRHDT and CDR2 FYEKMQ (reference sequence). V shed 8 bases and J shed 1 base, with 14 bases lying between them. The CDR3 nucleotides read TGTGCCAGCCGGGGGTGGGGGAGGAACACTGAAGCTTTCTTT. Amino acids: CASRGWGRNTEAFF.

The V call is TRBV3-1 (or the pseudogene TRBV3-2), the J call TRBJ1-6; D is unresolved. The ends were cut back, 4 bases at V and 7 bases at J, with 11 bases in the middle. This CDR3 is built from 14 residues. Per the germline V gene, CDR1 is LGHDT and CDR2 is YNNKEL (reference sequence). CDR3 in DNA: TGTGCCAGCAGCCTGGGCGAAAACAATTCACCCCTCCACTTT. Protein sequence: CASSLGENNSPLHF.

CDR3 bases: TGTGCCAGCATACGGGGGACGAACACCGGGGAGCTGTTTTTT. It is translated as CASIRGTNTGELFF. This chain uses TRBV7-8 with TRBJ2-2; D may be TRBD2 (6 bases). This CDR3 contains 14 residues. Germline V gene data show CDR1 as SGHVS and CDR2 as FQNEAQ. Trimming left V 7 bases short and J 0 bases short, with 9 bases between. Combining the CDR3 with reference TRBV7-8 and TRBJ2-2 gives the whole variable domain GAGVSQSPRYKVAKRGQDVALRCDPISGHVSLFWYQQALGQGPEFLTYFQNEAQLDKSGLPSDRFFAERPEGSVSTLKIQRTQQEDSAVYLCASIRGTNTGELFFGEGSRLTVL.